Listed below are T cell receptor beta chains from one sample, sequenced in a study of preoperative IRX-2 immunotherapy in early breast cancer. This table comes from immunoSEQ multiplex PCR, and its TCRdb copy is limited to in-frame clones, with some not included. The sample lists around 25,000 clones; about 95% were seen once. The input for sequencing was tumor tissue, taken after IRX-2 immunotherapy. The receptors here all came from a human donor with breast cancer. Both conserved end residues are part of each CDR3.

TRBJ2-5	TRBV5-1	CASSSKQYATGGETQYF
TRBJ2-3	TRBV7-2	CASSKSGPNTDTQYF
TRBJ2-1	TRBV9	CASSLNPSGSYNEQFF
TRBJ2-2	TRBV14	CASSQDDDTGELFF
TRBJ2-5	TRBV28	CASSFVASETQYF
TRBJ2-3	TRBV7-2	CASRPGGNTQYF
TRBJ2-1	TRBV10-2	CASSEFWTNNEQFF
TRBJ2-3	TRBV14	CASSQGGGANTDTQYF
TRBJ1-6	TRBV7-3	CASSLLSNSPLHF
TRBJ2-5	TRBV6-1	CASSDAVGATYGETQYF
TRBJ2-3	TRBV13	CASSHGLAGDTQYF
TRBJ1-6	TRBV5-6	CASSRTGPNGPLHF
TRBJ1-2	TRBV9	CASSVETRNYGYTF
TRBJ1-2	TRBV28	CASTPPGQGDTF
TRBJ1-6	TRBV5-6	CASSPGQGFSPLHF